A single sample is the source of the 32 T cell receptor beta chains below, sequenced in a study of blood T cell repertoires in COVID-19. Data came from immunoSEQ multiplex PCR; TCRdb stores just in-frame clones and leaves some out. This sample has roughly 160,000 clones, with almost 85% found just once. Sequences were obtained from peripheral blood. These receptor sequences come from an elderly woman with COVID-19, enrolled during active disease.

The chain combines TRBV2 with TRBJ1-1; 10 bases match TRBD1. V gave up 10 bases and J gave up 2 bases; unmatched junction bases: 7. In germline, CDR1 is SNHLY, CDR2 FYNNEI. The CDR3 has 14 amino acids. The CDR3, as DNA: TGTGCCACCCTTCGGGACAGGGGTAACACTGAAGCTTTCTTT. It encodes CATLRDRGNTEAFF.

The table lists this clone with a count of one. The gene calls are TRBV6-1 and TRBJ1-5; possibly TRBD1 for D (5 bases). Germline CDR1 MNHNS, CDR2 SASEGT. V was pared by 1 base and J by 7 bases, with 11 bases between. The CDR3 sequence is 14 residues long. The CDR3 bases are TGTGCCAGCAGTGAAGTGGGGGGGTGGCAGCCCCAGCATTTT. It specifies CASSEVGGWQPQHF.

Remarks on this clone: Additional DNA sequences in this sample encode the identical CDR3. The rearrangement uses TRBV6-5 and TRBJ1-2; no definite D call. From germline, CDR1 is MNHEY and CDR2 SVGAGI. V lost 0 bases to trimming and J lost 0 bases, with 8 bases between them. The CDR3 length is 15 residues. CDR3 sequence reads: CASSYSRGANYGYTF. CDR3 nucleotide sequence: TGTGCCAGCAGTTACTCGAGAGGAGCTAACTATGGCTACACCTTC.

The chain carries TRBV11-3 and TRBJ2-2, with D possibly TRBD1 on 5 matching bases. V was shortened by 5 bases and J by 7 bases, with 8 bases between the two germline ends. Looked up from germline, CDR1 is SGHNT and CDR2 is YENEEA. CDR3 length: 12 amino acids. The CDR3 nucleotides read TGTGCCAGCAGCGAAGGGGTCGGGGAGCTGTTTTTT. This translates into CASSEGVGELFF.

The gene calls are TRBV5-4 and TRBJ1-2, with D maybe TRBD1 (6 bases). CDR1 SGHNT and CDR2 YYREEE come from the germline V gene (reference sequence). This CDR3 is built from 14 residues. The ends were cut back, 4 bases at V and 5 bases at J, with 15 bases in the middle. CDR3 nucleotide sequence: TGTGCCAGCAGCGTTATTGGGGGCACATATGGCTACACCTTC. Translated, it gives CASSVIGGTYGYTF.

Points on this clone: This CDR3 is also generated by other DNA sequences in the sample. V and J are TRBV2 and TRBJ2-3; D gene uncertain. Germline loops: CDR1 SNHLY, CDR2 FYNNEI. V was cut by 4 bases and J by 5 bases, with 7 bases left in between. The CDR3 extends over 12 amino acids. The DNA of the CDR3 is TGTGCCAGCAGTGTCGGTGGAGATACGCAGTATTTT. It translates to CASSVGGDTQYF.

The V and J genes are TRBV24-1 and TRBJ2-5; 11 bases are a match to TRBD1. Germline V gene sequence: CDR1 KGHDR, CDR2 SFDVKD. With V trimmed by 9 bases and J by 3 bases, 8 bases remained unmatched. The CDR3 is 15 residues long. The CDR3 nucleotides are TGTGCCACCTGGGTGCGGGACAGGGGGGAAGAGACCCAGTACTTC. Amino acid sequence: CATWVRDRGEETQYF.

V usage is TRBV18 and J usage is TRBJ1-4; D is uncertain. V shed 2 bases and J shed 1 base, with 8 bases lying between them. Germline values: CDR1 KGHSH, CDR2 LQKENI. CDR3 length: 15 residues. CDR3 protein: CASSPRSQTNEKLFF. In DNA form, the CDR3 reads TGTGCCAGCTCACCAAGGAGTCAAACTAATGAAAAACTGTTTTTT.

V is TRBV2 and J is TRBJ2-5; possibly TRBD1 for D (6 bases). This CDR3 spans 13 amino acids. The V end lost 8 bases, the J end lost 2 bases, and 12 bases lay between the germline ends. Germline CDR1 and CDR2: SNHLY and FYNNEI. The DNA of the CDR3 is TGTGCCAGCCGCAGGGGCCGTCAAGAGACCCAGTACTTC. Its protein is CASRRGRQETQYF.

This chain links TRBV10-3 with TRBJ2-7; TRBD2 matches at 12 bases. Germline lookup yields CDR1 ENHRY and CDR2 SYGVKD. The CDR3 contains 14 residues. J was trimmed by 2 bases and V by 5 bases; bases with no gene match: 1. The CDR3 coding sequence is TGTGCCATCAGTACTAGCGGGAGGCCCTACGAGCAGTACTTC. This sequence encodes CAISTSGRPYEQYF.

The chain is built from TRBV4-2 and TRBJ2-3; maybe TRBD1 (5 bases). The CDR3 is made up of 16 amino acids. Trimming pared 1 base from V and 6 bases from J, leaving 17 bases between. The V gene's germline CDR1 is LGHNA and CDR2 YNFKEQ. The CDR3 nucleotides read TGTGCCAGCAGCCAAGCTAGGTGGGGCAAGGAGGATACGCAGTATTTT. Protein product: CASSQARWGKEDTQYF.

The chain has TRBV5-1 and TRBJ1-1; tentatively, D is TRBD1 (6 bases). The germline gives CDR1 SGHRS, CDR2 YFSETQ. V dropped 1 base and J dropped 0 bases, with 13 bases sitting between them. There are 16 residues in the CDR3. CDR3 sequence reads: CASSLLTGNVNTEAFF. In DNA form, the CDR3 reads TGCGCCAGCAGCTTGCTTACAGGGAATGTGAACACTGAAGCTTTCTTT. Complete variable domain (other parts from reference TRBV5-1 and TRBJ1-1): KAGVTQTPRYLIKTRGQQVTLSCSPISGHRSVSWYQQTPGQGLQFLFEYFSETQRNKGNFPGRFSGRQFSNSRSEMNVSTLELGDSALYLCASSLLTGNVNTEAFFGQGTRLTVV.

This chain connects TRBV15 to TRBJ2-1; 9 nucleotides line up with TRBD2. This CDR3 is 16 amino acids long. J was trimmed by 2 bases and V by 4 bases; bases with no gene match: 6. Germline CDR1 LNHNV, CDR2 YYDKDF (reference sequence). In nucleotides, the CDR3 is TGTGCCACCAGCATGGGACTAGCACCCCCCTACAATGAGCAGTTCTTC. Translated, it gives CATSMGLAPPYNEQFF.

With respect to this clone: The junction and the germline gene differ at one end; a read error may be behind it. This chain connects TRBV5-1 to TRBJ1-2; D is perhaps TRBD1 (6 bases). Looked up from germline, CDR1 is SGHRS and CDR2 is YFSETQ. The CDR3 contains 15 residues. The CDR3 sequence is CASNLGAGVDYGYTF. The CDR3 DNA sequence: TGCGCCAGCAACTTGGGGGCAGGGGTTGACTATGGCTACACCTTC.

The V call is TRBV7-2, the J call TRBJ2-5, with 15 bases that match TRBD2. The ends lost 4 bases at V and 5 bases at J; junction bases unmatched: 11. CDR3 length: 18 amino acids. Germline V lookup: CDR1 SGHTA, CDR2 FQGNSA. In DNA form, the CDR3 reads TGTGCCAGCAGCTCACCTAGGACTAGCGGGGGGGTCGGGGAGACCCAGTACTTC. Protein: CASSSPRTSGGVGETQYF.

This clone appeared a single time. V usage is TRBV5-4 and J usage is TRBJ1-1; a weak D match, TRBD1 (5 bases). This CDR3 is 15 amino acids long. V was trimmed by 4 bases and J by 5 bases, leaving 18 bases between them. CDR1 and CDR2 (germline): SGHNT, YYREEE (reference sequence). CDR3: CASSPRALGLTEAFF. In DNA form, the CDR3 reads TGTGCCAGCAGCCCCAGGGCCCTCGGTTTGACTGAAGCTTTCTTT.

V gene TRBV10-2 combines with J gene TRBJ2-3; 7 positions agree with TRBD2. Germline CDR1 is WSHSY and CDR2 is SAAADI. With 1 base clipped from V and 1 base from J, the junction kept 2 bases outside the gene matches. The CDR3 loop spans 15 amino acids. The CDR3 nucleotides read TGCGCCAGCAGTGAGTGGACTAGAGGCACAGATACGCAGTATTTT. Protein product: CASSEWTRGTDTQYF.

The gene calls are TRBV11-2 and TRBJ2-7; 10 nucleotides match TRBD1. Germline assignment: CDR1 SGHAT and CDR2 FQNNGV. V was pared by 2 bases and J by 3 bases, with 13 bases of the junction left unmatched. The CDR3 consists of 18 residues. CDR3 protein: CASSLLLGQGRSLYEQYF. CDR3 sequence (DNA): TGTGCCAGCAGCTTACTACTGGGACAGGGGCGGTCTCTCTACGAGCAGTACTTC.

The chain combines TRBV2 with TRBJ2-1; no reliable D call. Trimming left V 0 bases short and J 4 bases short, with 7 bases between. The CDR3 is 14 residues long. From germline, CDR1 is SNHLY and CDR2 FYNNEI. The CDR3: CASSEADNYNEQFF. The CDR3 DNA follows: TGTGCCAGCAGTGAAGCCGACAATTACAATGAGCAGTTCTTC.

In nucleotides, the CDR3 is TGTGCCAGCAGTATTCAGCCGGGACAGATAAACACAGATACGCAGTATTTT. Its translation: CASSIQPGQINTDTQYF. The gene calls are TRBV28 and TRBJ2-3; 7 bases align to TRBD1. Germline trimming cut 5 bases from V and 2 bases from J; bases unmatched to any gene: 13. Germline V gives CDR1 MDHEN, CDR2 SYDVKM. The CDR3 length is 17 residues.

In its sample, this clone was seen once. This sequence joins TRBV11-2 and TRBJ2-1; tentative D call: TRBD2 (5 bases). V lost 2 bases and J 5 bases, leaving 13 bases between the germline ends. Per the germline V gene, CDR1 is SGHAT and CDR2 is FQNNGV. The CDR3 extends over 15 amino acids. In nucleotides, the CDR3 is TGTGCCAGCAGCTTACCAAGGACTGGGGACAATGAGCAGTTCTTC. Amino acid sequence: CASSLPRTGDNEQFF. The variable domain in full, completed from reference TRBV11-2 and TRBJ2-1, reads EAGVAQSPRYKIIEKRQSVAFWCNPISGHATLYWYQQILGQGPKLLIQFQNNGVVDDSQLPKDRFSAERLKGVDSTLKIQPAKLEDSAVYLCASSLPRTGDNEQFFGPGTRLTVL.

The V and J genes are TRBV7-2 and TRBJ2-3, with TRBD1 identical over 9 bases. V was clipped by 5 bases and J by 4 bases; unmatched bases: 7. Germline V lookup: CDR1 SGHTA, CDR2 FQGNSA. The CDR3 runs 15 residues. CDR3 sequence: CASSLQGAGADTQYF. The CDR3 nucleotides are TGTGCCAGCAGCCTACAGGGGGCCGGGGCAGATACGCAGTATTTT.

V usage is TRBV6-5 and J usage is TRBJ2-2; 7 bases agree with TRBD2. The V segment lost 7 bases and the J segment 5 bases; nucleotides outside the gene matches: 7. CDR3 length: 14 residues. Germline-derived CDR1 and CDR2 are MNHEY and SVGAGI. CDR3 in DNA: TGTGCCAGCACCTACGGGGGAGGGACCGGGGAGCTGTTTTTT. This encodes CASTYGGGTGELFF.

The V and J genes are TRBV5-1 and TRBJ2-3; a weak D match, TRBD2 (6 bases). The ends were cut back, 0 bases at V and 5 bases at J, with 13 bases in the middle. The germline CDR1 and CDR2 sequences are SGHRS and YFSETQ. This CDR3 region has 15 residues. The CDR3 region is CASSLVFGREDTQYF. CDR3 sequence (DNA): TGCGCCAGCAGCTTGGTATTCGGGAGAGAAGATACGCAGTATTTT.

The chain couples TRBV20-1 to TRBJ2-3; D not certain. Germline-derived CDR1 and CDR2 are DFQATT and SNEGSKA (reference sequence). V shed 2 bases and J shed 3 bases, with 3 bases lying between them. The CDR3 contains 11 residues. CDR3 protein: CSARLTDTQYF. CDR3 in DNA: TGCAGTGCTAGATTAACAGATACGCAGTATTTT.

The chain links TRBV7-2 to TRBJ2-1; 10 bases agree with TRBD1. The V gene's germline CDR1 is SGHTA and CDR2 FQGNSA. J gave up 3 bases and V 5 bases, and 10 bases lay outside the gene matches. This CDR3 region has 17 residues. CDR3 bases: TGTGCCAGCAGCGGCCCTCCTGGGACAGGGGACTACAATGAGCAGTTCTTC. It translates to CASSGPPGTGDYNEQFF.

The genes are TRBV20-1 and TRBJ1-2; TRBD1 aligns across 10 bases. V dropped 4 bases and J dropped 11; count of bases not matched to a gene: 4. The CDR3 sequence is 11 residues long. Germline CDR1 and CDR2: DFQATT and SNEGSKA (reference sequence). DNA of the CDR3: TGCAGTGCTAACGACAGGGGGCCTTACACCTTC. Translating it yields CSANDRGPYTF.

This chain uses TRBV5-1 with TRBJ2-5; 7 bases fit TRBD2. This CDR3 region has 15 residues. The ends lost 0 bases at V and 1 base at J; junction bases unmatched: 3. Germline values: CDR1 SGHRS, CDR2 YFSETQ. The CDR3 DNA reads TGCGCCAGCAGCTTGGTGGGGGGGACCCAAGAGACCCAGTACTTC. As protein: CASSLVGGTQETQYF.

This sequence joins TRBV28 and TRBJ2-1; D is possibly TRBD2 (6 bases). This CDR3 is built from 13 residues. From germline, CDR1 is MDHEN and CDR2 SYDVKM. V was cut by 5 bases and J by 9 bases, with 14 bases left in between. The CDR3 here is CASSAGLLGEQFF. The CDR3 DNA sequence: TGTGCCAGCAGTGCGGGACTTTTGGGTGAGCAGTTCTTC.

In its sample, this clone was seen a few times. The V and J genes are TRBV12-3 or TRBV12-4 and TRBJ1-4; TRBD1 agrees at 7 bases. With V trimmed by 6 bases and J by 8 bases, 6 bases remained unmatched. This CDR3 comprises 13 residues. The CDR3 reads CASRETGREKLFF. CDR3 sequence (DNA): TGTGCCAGCAGAGAGACAGGGAGAGAAAAACTGTTTTTT.

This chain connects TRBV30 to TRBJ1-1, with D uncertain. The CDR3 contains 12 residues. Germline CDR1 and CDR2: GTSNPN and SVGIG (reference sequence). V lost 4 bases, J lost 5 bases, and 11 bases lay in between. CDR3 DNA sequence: TGTGCCTGGACGGGTTCTCGGACTGAAGCTTTCTTT. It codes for CAWTGSRTEAFF.

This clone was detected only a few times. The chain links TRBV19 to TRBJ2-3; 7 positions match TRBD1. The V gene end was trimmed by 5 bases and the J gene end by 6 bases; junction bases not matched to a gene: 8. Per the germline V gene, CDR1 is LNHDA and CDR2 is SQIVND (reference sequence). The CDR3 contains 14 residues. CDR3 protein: CASSYWDSFDTQYF. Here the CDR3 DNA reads TGTGCCAGTAGTTACTGGGACAGCTTTGATACGCAGTATTTT.